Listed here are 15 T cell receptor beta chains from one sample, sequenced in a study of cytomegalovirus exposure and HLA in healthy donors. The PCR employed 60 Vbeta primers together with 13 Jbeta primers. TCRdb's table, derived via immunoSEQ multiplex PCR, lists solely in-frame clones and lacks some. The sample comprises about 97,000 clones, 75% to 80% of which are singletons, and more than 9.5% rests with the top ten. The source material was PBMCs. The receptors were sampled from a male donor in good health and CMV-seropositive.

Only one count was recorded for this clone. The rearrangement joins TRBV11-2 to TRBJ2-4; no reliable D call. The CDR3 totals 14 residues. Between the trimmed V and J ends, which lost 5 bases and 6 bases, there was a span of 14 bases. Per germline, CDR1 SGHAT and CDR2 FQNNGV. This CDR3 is CASSPGSDGNIQYF. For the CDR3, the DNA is TGTGCCAGCAGCCCCGGGTCAGACGGAAACATTCAGTACTTC.

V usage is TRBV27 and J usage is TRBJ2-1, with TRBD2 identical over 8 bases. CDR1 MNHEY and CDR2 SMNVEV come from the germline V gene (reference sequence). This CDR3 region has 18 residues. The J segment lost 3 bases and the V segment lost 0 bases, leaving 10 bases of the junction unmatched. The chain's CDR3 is CASSLSNGVAGFYNEQFF. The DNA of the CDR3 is TGTGCCAGCAGTTTATCAAACGGGGTAGCGGGGTTCTACAATGAGCAGTTCTTC.

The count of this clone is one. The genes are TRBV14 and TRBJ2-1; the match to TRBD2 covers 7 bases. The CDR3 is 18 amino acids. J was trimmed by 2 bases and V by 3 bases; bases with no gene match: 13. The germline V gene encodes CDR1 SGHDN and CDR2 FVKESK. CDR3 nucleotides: TGTGCCAGCAGCCATACTGAGCAACGGGAGGCAACCTACAATGAGCAGTTCTTC. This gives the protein CASSHTEQREATYNEQFF.

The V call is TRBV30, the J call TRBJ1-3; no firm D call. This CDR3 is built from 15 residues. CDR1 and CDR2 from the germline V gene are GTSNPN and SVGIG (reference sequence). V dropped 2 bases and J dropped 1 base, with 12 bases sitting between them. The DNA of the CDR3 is TGTGCCTGGAGTAGGCGGTCACCATCTGGAAACACCATATATTTT. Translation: CAWSRRSPSGNTIYF. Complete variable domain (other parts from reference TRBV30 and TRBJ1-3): SQTIHQWPATLVQPVGSPLSLECTVEGTSNPNLYWYRQAAGRGLQLLFYSVGIGQISSEVPQNLSASRPQDRQFILSSKKLLLSDSGFYLCAWSRRSPSGNTIYFGEGSWLTVV.

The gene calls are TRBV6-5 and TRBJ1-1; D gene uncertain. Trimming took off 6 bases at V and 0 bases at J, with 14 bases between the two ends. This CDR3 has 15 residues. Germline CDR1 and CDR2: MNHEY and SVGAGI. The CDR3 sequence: CASSSLEGLNTEAFF. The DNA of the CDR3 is TGTGCCAGCAGCTCCCTCGAGGGCTTGAACACTGAAGCTTTCTTT.

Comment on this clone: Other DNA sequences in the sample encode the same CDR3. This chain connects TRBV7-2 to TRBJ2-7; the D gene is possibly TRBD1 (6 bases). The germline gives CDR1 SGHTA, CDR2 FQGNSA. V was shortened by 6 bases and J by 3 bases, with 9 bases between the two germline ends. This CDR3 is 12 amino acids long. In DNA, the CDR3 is TGTGCCAGCAGTTCACAGGGCTACGAGCAGTACTTC. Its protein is CASSSQGYEQYF.

In nucleotides, the CDR3 is TGTGCCAGCAGAGTAGATAATTCACCCCTCCACTTT. The encoded protein is CASRVDNSPLHF. The chain recombines TRBV6-1 with TRBJ1-6; no clear D. The CDR3 loop spans 12 amino acids. CDR1 MNHNS and CDR2 SASEGT come from the germline V gene. V lost 6 bases, J lost 5 bases, and 5 bases lay in between.

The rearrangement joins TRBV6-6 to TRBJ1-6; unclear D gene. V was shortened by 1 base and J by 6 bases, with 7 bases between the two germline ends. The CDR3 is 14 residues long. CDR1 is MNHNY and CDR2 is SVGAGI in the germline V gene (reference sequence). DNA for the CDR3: TGTGCCAGCAGTTACTTGCAGGTTAATTCACCCCTCCACTTT. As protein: CASSYLQVNSPLHF.

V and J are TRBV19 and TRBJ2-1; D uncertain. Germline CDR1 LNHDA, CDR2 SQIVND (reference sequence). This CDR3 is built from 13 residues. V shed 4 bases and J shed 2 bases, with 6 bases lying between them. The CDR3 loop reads CASSSGPYNEQFF. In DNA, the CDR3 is TGTGCCAGTAGTAGCGGCCCCTACAATGAGCAGTTCTTC.

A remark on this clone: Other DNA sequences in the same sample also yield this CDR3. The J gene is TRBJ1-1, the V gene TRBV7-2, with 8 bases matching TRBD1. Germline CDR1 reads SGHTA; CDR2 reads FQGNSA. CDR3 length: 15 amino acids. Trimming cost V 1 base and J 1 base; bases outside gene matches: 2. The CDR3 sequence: CASSLGDRRNTEAFF. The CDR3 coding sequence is TGTGCCAGCAGCTTAGGGGACAGGCGGAACACTGAAGCTTTCTTT.

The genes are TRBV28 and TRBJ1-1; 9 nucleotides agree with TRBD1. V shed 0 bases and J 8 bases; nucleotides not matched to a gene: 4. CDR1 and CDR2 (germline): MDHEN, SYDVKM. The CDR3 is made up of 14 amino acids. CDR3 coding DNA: TGTGCCAGCAGTTTATGGGGACAGGGATTCGAAGCTTTCTTT. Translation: CASSLWGQGFEAFF.

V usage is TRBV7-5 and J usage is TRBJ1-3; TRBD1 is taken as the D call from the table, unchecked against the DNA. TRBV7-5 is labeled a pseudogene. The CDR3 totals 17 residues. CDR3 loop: CARSRTGTRLARNTIYF. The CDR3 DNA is TGTGCCAGAAGTCGTACCGGGACAAGATTAGCCCGAAACACCATATATTTT.

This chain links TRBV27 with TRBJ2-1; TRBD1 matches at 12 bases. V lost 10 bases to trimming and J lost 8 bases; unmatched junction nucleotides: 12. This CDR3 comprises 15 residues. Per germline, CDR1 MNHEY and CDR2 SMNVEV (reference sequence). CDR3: CATFRGTGGFDEQFF. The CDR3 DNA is TGTGCCACCTTCCGAGGGACAGGGGGCTTCGATGAGCAGTTCTTC.

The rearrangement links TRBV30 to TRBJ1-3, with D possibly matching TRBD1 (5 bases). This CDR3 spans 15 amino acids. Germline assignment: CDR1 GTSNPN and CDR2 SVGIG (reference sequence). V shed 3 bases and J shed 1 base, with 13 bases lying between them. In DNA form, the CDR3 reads TGTGCCTGGAGCGTTGCAGGGACTTCTGGAAACACCATATATTTT. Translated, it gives CAWSVAGTSGNTIYF.

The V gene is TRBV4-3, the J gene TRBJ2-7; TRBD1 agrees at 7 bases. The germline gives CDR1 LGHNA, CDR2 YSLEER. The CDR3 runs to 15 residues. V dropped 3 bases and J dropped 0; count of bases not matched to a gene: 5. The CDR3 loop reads CASSHGTGASYEQYF. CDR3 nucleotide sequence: TGCGCCAGCAGCCACGGAACAGGGGCCTCCTACGAGCAGTACTTC.